Below, 21 T cell receptor beta chains from the same sample are listed, as sequenced in a study of T-cell reconstitution after alpha-beta-depleted transplantation in children. The TCRbeta library incorporated unique molecular identifiers. TCRdb called the PCR reads again in MiXCR, with one record for every CDR3 protein. The sample includes 400,000 to 550,000 distinct CDR3 sequences, 10% seen only once; the top ten take around 2%. The sample was PBMCs, taken before TCRalphabeta/CD19-depleted stem cell transplant. These receptor sequences come from a child under 10 years old with inherited bone marrow failure, due to receive a stem cell transplant.

This clonotype showed up many times. The chain is built from TRBV7-8 and TRBJ2-2, with TRBD2 matching over 8 bases. This CDR3 contains 18 residues. Trimming cost V 8 bases and J 4 bases; bases outside gene matches: 18. Germline lookup yields CDR1 SGHVS and CDR2 FQNEAQ. CDR3 residues: CASPKSGSRVKRTGELFF. The CDR3 DNA reads TGTGCCAGCCCGAAAAGCGGGAGTCGGGTGAAACGCACCGGGGAGCTGTTTTTT.

This clonotype came up many times. The rearrangement uses TRBV5-1 and TRBJ2-6, with D unresolved. The V end was cut by 0 bases, the J end by 0 bases, with 7 bases between. Germline CDR1 SGHRS, CDR2 YFSETQ. The CDR3 spans 16 residues. For the CDR3, the DNA is TGCGCCAGCAGCTTGGGGATGCCCTCTGGGGCCAACGTCCTGACTTTC. As protein: CASSLGMPSGANVLTF.

This clonotype appeared many times. The chain couples TRBV19 to TRBJ2-1; TRBD2 agrees at 13 bases. Germline lookup yields CDR1 LNHDA and CDR2 SQIVND (reference sequence). V lost 1 base, J lost 7 bases, and 7 bases stayed unmatched. CDR3 size: 17 residues. The CDR3 DNA reads as TGTGCCAGTAGTATAGCAGGACTAGCGGGAGACTTAAATGAGCAGTTCTTC. Translation: CASSIAGLAGDLNEQFF.

In its sample, this clonotype was seen a few times. This chain joins TRBV2 and TRBJ2-5; D is uncertain. CDR3 length: 13 amino acids. CDR1 SNHLY and CDR2 FYNNEI come from the germline V gene. V was shortened by 1 base and J by 1 base, with 4 bases between the two germline ends. The CDR3 here is CASSEESQETQYF. DNA for the CDR3: TGTGCCAGCAGTGAAGAGTCCCAAGAGACCCAGTACTTC.

The gene calls are TRBV30 and TRBJ1-2; D is possibly TRBD1 (5 bases). Between the trimmed V and J ends, which lost 0 bases and 0 bases, there was a span of 14 bases. CDR3 length: 16 residues. Germline-derived CDR1 and CDR2 are GTSNPN and SVGIG (reference sequence). The DNA for the CDR3 is TGTGCCTGGAGTGTCCAGGGACGGACCGCTAACTATGGCTACACCTTC. Encoded protein: CAWSVQGRTANYGYTF.

This clonotype was counted at least ten times. This chain connects TRBV5-1 to TRBJ2-7, with D tentatively TRBD1 or TRBD2 (5 bases each). V shed 5 bases and J shed 5 bases, with 14 bases lying between them. This CDR3 is built from 13 residues. The V gene's germline CDR1 is SGHRS and CDR2 YFSETQ. The CDR3 DNA sequence: TGCGCCAGCAGTCGGGGCCTGGTGGACGAGCAGTACTTC. It encodes CASSRGLVDEQYF.

This clonotype was detected a few times. DNA of the CDR3: TGCAGTGCTAGCCTCACTAGCGGGAGGGCCGTGAGCCAAGATACGCAGTATTTT. This codes for CSASLTSGRAVSQDTQYF. This rearrangement joins TRBV20-1 to TRBJ2-3, with 13 bases fitting TRBD2. Per the germline V gene, CDR1 is DFQATT and CDR2 is SNEGSKA (reference sequence). CDR3 length equals 18 residues. The V segment lost 3 bases and the J segment 5 bases; nucleotides outside the gene matches: 14.

This clonotype was observed a handful of times. The rearrangement links TRBV6-5 to TRBJ1-2; TRBD1 is a possible D gene (5 bases). The CDR3 covers 16 residues. The V and J ends lost 2 bases and 8 bases respectively, with 21 bases between them. CDR1 MNHEY and CDR2 SVGAGI come from the germline V gene. CDR3 DNA: TGTGCCAGCAGTTACGACCTGGTTACAGGTCTTTCCGGCTACACCTTC. It yields the protein CASSYDLVTGLSGYTF.

This chain connects TRBV6-2 or TRBV6-3 to TRBJ2-7; D is perhaps TRBD1 (5 bases). This CDR3 is built from 12 residues. Germline lookup yields CDR1 MNHEY and CDR2 SVGEGT. V gave up 5 bases and J gave up 5 bases, with 10 bases separating them. In nucleotides, the CDR3 is TGTGCCAGCAGTCCAGGGTTCCACGAGCAGTACTTC. This sequence encodes CASSPGFHEQYF.

This clonotype has ten or more counts. The chain joins TRBV6-5 to TRBJ2-1; TRBD1 is a possible D gene (6 bases). V shed 0 bases and J shed 0 bases, with 9 bases lying between them. The germline V gene encodes CDR1 MNHEY and CDR2 SVGAGI. This CDR3 contains 16 residues. The CDR3 protein is CASSYSWGLSYNEQFF. The CDR3 nucleotides read TGTGCCAGCAGTTACTCGTGGGGGCTCTCCTACAATGAGCAGTTCTTC.

In its sample, this clonotype was seen many times. CDR3 bases: TGTGCCAGCTCACCCGGACAGGGAGTCGCTGAAGCTTTCTTT. Translated: CASSPGQGVAEAFF. The V call is TRBV18, the J call TRBJ1-1; 8 bases agree with TRBD1. The CDR3 contains 14 residues. The V gene end was trimmed by 3 bases and the J gene end by 6 bases; junction bases not matched to a gene: 6. CDR1 is KGHSH and CDR2 is LQKENI in the germline V gene.

This clonotype was counted ten times or more. V usage is TRBV27 and J usage is TRBJ1-3, with 8 nucleotides matching TRBD1. This CDR3 comprises 15 residues. CDR1 is MNHEY, CDR2 SMNVEV, per germline (reference sequence). J lost 3 bases, V lost 4 bases, and 5 bases had no gene match. The CDR3 here is CASSSRQGFGNTIYF. CDR3 DNA sequence: TGTGCCAGCAGTTCTCGACAGGGGTTTGGAAACACCATATATTTT.

The V gene is TRBV20-1, the J gene TRBJ2-7, with D unclear. The CDR3 has 12 residues. Deletions cut 6 bases from V and 2 bases from J, with 11 bases between. The V gene's germline CDR1 is DFQATT and CDR2 SNEGSKA (reference sequence). The CDR3 protein is CSAVNNPYEQYF. CDR3 coding DNA: TGCAGTGCCGTAAATAATCCCTACGAGCAGTACTTC.

This clonotype was found many times. In DNA, the CDR3 is TGTGCCAGCAGCCATCTCGACAGGGGGGGAAACACCATATATTTT. It translates to CASSHLDRGGNTIYF. The genes are TRBV3-1 and TRBJ1-3, with 9 positions matching TRBD1. CDR3 size: 15 residues. Germline lookup yields CDR1 LGHDT and CDR2 YNNKEL (reference sequence). The trim removed 3 bases at V and 4 bases at J, leaving 4 bases unmatched. Looking up the rest from reference TRBV3-1 and TRBJ1-3 gives the full variable domain: DTAVSQTPKYLVTQMGNDKSIKCEQNLGHDTMYWYKQDSKKFLKIMFSYNNKELIINETVPNRFSPKSPDKAHLNLHINSLELGDSAVYFCASSHLDRGGNTIYFGEGSWLTVV.

This clonotype was seen only a few times. The chain employs TRBV19 and TRBJ1-1; D uncertain. CDR3 size: 11 residues. The germline V gene encodes CDR1 LNHDA and CDR2 SQIVND (reference sequence). V was pared by 3 bases and J by 6 bases, with 5 bases between. Here the CDR3 DNA reads TGTGCCAGTAGTATCCCAGCTGAAGCTTTCTTT. Translation gives CASSIPAEAFF.

To note about this clonotype: Possible read error: a much larger clone is one base away. The chain combines TRBV29-1 with TRBJ1-2; 9 nucleotides align to TRBD1. The V gene end was trimmed by 6 bases and the J gene end by 5 bases; junction bases not matched to a gene: 7. CDR3 size: 13 residues. Per germline, CDR1 SQVTM and CDR2 ANQGSEA. The CDR3 coding sequence is TGCAGCGTATGGACAGGGGCTGTGTATGGCTACACCTTC. It encodes CSVWTGAVYGYTF.

This clonotype occurred many times. This rearrangement joins TRBV12-3 or TRBV12-4 to TRBJ2-1; tentatively, D is TRBD2 (6 bases). This CDR3 spans 13 amino acids. Trimming took 7 bases from V and 8 from J, leaving 15 bases between them. The chain's CDR3 is CASTLIRLDEQFF. The CDR3 nucleotides are TGTGCCAGCACCTTGATTCGACTAGATGAGCAGTTCTTC.

This clonotype has ten or more counts. This sequence joins TRBV5-1 and TRBJ2-1; 7 bases are a match to TRBD2. The V gene's germline CDR1 is SGHRS and CDR2 YFSETQ. J gave up 7 bases and V 4 bases, and 11 bases lay outside the gene matches. The CDR3 is made up of 15 amino acids. CDR3 sequence reads: CASSPGLVSRNEQFF. The DNA for the CDR3 is TGCGCCAGCAGCCCTGGACTAGTCTCGAGGAATGAGCAGTTCTTC. Looking up the rest from reference TRBV5-1 and TRBJ2-1 gives the full variable domain: KAGVTQTPRYLIKTRGQQVTLSCSPISGHRSVSWYQQTPGQGLQFLFEYFSETQRNKGNFPGRFSGRQFSNSRSEMNVSTLELGDSALYLCASSPGLVSRNEQFFGPGTRLTVL.

This clonotype was seen many times. The chain combines TRBV7-9 with TRBJ1-1; D is undetermined. CDR3 length: 15 amino acids. V was clipped by 5 bases and J by 0 bases, with 13 bases between them. Germline CDR1 reads SEHNR; CDR2 reads FQNEAQ (reference sequence). CDR3 coding DNA: TGTGCCAGCAGCATTTTCGACATTTTGAACACTGAAGCTTTCTTT. Amino acids: CASSIFDILNTEAFF.

This clonotype has more than one count but fewer than ten. CDR3 protein: CASSQVGTDGYTF. For the CDR3, the DNA is TGTGCCAGCAGCCAAGTCGGAACAGATGGCTACACCTTC. J is TRBJ1-2 and V is TRBV14; no definite D call. CDR1 and CDR2 from the germline V gene are SGHDN and FVKESK. V gave up 1 base and J gave up 6 bases, with 9 bases separating them. CDR3 length equals 13 residues.

This clonotype has a count of ten or more. In DNA form, the CDR3 reads TGTGCCAGCTGTTGGTCTGGGGCCAACGTCCTGACTTTC. This gives the protein CASCWSGANVLTF. This chain connects TRBV27 to TRBJ2-6; D is uncertain. CDR1 is MNHEY and CDR2 is SMNVEV in the germline V gene (reference sequence). V lost 8 bases and J 1 base, leaving 6 bases between the germline ends. CDR3 length equals 13 residues.